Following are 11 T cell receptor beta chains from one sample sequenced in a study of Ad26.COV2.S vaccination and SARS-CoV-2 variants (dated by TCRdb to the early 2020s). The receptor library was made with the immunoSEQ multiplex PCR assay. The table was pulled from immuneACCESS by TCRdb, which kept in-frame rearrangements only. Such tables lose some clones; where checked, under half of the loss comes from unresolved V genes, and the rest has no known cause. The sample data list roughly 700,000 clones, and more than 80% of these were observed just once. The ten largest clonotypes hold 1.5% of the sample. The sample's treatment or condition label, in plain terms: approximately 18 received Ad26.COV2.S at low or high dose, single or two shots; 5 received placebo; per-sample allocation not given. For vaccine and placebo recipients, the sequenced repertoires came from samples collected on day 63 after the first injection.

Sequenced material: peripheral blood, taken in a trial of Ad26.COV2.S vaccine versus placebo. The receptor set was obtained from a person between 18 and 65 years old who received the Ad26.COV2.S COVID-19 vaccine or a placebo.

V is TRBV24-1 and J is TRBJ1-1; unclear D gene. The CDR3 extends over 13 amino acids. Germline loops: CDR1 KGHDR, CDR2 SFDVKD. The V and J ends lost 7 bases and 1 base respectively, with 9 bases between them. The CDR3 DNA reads TGTGCCACCAGGGGTCCAGGGAACACTGAAGCTTTCTTT. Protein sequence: CATRGPGNTEAFF.

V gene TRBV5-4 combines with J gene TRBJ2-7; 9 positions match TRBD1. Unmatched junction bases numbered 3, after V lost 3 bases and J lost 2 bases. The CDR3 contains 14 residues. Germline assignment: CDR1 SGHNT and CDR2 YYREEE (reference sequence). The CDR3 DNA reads TGTGCCAGCAGCTCGACAGGGGGGACCTACGAGCAGTACTTC. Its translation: CASSSTGGTYEQYF.

The CDR3: CASSFSGGAAKNIQYF. CDR3 bases: TGTGCCAGCAGCTTCAGCGGGGGGGCGGCCAAAAACATTCAGTACTTC. The chain combines TRBV7-2 with TRBJ2-4; 10 nucleotides line up with TRBD2. Germline V CDR1 and CDR2: SGHTA, FQGNSA. This CDR3 spans 16 amino acids. The trim removed 3 bases at V and 1 base at J, leaving 3 bases unmatched. The full variable domain, rest sourced from reference TRBV7-2 and TRBJ2-4, is GAGVSQSPSNKVTEKGKDVELRCDPISGHTALYWYRQSLGQGLEFLIYFQGNSAPDKSGLPSDRFSAERTGGSVSTLTIQRTQQEDSAVYLCASSFSGGAAKNIQYFGAGTRLSVL.

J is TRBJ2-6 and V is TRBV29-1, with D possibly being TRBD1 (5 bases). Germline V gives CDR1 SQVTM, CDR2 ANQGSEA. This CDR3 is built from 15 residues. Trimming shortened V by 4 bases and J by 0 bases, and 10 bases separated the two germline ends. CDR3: CSVAQGYSGANVLTF. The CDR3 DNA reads TGCAGCGTTGCGCAGGGCTACTCTGGGGCCAACGTCCTGACTTTC.

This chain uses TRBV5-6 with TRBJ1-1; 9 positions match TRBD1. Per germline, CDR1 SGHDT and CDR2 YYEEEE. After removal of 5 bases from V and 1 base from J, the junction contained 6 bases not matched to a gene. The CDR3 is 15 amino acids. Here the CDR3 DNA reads TGTGCCAGCAGTAGCTACAGGGGGCAGAACACTGAAGCTTTCTTT. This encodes CASSSYRGQNTEAFF.

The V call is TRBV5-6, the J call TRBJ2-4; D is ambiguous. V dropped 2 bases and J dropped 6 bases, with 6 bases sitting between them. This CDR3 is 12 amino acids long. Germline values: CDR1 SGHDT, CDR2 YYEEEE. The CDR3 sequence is CASSLGGNIQYF. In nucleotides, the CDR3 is TGTGCCAGCAGCTTAGGTGGAAACATTCAGTACTTC. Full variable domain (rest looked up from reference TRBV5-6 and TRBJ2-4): DAGVTQSPTHLIKTRGQQVTLRCSPKSGHDTVSWYQQALGQGPQFIFQYYEEEERQRGNFPDRFSGHQFPNYSSELNVNALLLGDSALYLCASSLGGNIQYFGAGTRLSVL.

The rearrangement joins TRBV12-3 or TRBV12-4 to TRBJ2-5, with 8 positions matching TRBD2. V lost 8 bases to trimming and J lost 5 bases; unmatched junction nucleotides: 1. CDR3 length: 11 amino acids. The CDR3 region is CASRLAETQYF. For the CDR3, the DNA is TGTGCCAGCCGACTAGCGGAGACCCAGTACTTC.

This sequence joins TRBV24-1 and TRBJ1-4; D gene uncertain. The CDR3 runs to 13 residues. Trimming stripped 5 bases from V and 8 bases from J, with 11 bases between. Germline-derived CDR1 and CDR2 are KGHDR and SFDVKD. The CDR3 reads CATSAASGEKLFF. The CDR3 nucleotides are TGTGCCACCAGTGCGGCGAGTGGCGAAAAACTGTTTTTT.

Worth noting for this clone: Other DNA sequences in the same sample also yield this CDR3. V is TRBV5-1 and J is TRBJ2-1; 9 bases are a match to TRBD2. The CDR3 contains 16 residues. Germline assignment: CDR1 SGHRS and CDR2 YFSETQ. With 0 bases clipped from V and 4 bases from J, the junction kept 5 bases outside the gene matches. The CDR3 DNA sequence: TGCGCCAGCAGCTTGGGGCTAGCGGGGCCTTACAATGAGCAGTTCTTC. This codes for CASSLGLAGPYNEQFF.

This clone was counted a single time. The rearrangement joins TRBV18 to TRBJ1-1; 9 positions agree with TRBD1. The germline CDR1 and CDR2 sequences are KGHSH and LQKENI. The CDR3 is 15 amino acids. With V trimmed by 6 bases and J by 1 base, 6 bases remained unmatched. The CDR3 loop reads CASSQGQGSNTEAFF. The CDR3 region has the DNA TGTGCCAGCTCGCAGGGACAGGGATCGAACACTGAAGCTTTCTTT.

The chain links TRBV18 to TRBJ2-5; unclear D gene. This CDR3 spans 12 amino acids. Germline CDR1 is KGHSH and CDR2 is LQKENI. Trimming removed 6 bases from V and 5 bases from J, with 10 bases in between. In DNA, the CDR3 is TGTGCCAGCTCCCTCACAACGGAGACCCAGTACTTC. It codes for CASSLTTETQYF.